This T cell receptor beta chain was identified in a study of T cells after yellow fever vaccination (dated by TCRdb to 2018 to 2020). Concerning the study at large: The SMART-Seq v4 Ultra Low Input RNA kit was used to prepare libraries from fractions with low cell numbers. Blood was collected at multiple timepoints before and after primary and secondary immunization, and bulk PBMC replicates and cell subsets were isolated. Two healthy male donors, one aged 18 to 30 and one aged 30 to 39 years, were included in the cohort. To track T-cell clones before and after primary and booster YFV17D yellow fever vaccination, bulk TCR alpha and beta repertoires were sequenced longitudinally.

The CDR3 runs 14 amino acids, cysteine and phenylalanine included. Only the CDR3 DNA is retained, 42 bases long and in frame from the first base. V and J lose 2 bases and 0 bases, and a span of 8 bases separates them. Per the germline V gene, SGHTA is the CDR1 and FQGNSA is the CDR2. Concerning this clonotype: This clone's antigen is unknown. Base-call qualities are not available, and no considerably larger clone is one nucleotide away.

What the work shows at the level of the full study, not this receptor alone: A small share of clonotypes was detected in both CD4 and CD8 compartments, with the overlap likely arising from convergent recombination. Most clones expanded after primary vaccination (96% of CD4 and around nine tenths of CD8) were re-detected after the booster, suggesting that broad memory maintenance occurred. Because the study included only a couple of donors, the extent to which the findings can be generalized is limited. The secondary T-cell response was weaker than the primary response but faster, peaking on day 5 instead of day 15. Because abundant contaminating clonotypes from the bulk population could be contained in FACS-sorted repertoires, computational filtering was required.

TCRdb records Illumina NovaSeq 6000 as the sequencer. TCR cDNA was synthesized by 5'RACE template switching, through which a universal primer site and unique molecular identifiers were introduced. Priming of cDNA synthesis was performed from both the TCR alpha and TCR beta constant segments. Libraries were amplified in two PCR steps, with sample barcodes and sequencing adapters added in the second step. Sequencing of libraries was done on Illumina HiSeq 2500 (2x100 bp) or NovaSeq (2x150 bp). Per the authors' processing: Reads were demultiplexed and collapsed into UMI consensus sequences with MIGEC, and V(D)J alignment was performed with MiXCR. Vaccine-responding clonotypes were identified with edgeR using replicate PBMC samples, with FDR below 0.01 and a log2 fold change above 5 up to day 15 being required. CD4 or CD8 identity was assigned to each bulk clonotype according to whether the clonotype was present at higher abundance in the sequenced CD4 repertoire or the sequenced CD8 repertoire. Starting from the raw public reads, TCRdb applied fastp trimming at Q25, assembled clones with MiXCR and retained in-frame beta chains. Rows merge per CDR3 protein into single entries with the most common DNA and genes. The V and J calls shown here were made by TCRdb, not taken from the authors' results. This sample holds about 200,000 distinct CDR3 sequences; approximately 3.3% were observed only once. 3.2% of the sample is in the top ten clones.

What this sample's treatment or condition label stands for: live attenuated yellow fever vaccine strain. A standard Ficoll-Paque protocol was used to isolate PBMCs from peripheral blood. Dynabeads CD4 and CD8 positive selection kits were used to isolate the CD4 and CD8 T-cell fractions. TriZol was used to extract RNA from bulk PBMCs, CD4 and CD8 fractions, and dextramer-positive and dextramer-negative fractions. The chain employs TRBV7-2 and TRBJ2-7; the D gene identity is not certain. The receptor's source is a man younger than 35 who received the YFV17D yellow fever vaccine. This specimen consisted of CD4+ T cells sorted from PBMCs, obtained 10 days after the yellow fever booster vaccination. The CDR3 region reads CASSLKVSSYEQYF. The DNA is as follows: TGTGCCAGCAGCTTAAAGGTCAGCTCCTACGAGCAGTACTTC.